Each of the 23 T cell receptor beta chains below was sequenced from the same sample in a study of T cells in Graves' hyperthyroidism and ophthalmopathy. Researchers took RNA transcripts and amplified the TCR beta CDR3 regions from them. The HTBI primer set served for first-round RT-PCR of the TCR CDR3. TCRdb recomputed calls from the multiplex PCR reads with MiXCR, one row per CDR3 protein. The sample contains a few hundred thousand distinct CDR3 sequences, around 45% of which appear only once. The sample consisted of peripheral blood or thyroid tissue (not recorded which). These receptors all stem from a woman between 18 and 30 years old with Graves' hyperthyroidism.

This clonotype was counted ten times or more. The V and J genes are TRBV6-5 and TRBJ1-5; D might be TRBD1 (6 bases). V was pared by 3 bases and J by 4 bases, with 13 bases between. Germline V lookup: CDR1 MNHEY, CDR2 SVGAGI. This CDR3 contains 15 residues. This CDR3 is CASSYFQGTNQPQHF. CDR3 sequence (DNA): TGTGCCAGCAGTTATTTCCAGGGGACGAATCAGCCCCAGCATTTT.

In its sample, this clonotype was seen a few times. The rearrangement uses TRBV29-1 and TRBJ2-3; tentatively, D is TRBD2 (6 bases). V gave up 5 bases and J gave up 1 base, with 19 bases separating them. This CDR3 is built from 16 residues. Looked up from germline, CDR1 is SQVTM and CDR2 is ANQGSEA. The CDR3 bases are TGCAGCGTTTCCCCACTAGACGGGGGTGGCACAGATACGCAGTATTTT. Its protein is CSVSPLDGGGTDTQYF.

Many counts were recorded for this clonotype. The gene calls are TRBV7-6 and TRBJ1-4, with D tentatively TRBD1 (5 bases). Germline loops: CDR1 SGHVS, CDR2 FNYEAQ. This CDR3 has 16 amino acids. The V and J ends lost 5 bases and 0 bases respectively, with 13 bases between them. CDR3 protein: CASSDRRAATNEKLFF. The CDR3 region has the DNA TGTGCCAGCAGCGACCGCAGGGCGGCAACTAATGAAAAACTGTTTTTT.

About this clonotype: This could be a read error, since a much larger clone is one nucleotide away. The chain couples TRBV6-1 to TRBJ1-2; D perhaps matches TRBD1 (5 bases). Germline CDR1 MNHNS, CDR2 SASEGT. The CDR3 runs 15 residues. The DNA for the CDR3 is TGTGCCAGCAGTTACTCTTCCAGGGATAGCTATGGCTACGCCTTC. Encoded protein: CASSYSSRDSYGYAF.

V gene TRBV15 combines with J gene TRBJ1-4; 10 positions match TRBD1. Germline-derived CDR1 and CDR2 are LNHNV and YYDKDF (reference sequence). J gave up 9 bases and V 2 bases, and 18 bases lay outside the gene matches. There are 19 residues in the CDR3. CDR3 in amino acids: CATSRSRDRGGVNTKKLFF. CDR3 nucleotide sequence: TGTGCCACCAGCAGATCCCGGGACAGGGGAGGGGTAAATACTAAAAAACTGTTTTTT.

This clonotype was observed many times. The genes are TRBV29-1 and TRBJ2-7; tentative D call: TRBD1 (6 bases). V gave up 6 bases and J gave up 2 bases, with 14 bases separating them. This CDR3 is 13 amino acids long. Germline loops: CDR1 SQVTM, CDR2 ANQGSEA. CDR3 sequence (DNA): TGCAGCGTCGCCCGGGACACAGCCTACGAGCAGTACTTC. Its protein product is CSVARDTAYEQYF.

The rearrangement joins TRBV6-5 to TRBJ1-4, with 11 bases lining up with TRBD1. Germline CDR1 is MNHEY and CDR2 is SVGAGI. V trimming: 6 bases; J trimming: 12 bases; junction bases outside the gene matches: 12. The CDR3 is 15 amino acids. The DNA of the CDR3 is TGTGCCAGCAGGGTGGGGACAGGGGGGATCGAACAACTGTTTTTT. Amino acid sequence: CASRVGTGGIEQLFF.

This clonotype was detected many times. The V call is TRBV20-1, the J call TRBJ1-1, with 7 positions matching TRBD1. The CDR3 length is 12 residues. Germline V gene lookup returns CDR1 DFQATT and CDR2 SNEGSKA (reference sequence). The V gene end was trimmed by 6 bases and the J gene end by 1 base; junction bases not matched to a gene: 2. CDR3 in amino acids: CSAEGANTEAFF. In nucleotides, the CDR3 is TGCAGTGCAGAGGGGGCGAACACTGAAGCTTTCTTT.

A single count supports this clonotype. The chain combines TRBV19 with TRBJ2-7; D is possibly TRBD2 (6 bases). This CDR3 comprises 12 residues. Per the germline V gene, CDR1 is LNHDA and CDR2 is SQIVND (reference sequence). Trimming took 6 bases from V and 5 from J, leaving 11 bases between them. The DNA of the CDR3 is TGTGCCAGTAGCCGGTGGAGGGACGAGCAGTACTTC. Translated, it gives CASSRWRDEQYF. Variable domain in full (rest from reference TRBV19 and TRBJ2-7): DGGITQSPKYLFRKEGQNVTLSCEQNLNHDAMYWYRQDPGQGLRLIYYSQIVNDFQKGDIAEGYSVSREKKESFPLTVTSAQKNPTAFYLCASSRWRDEQYFGPGTRLTVT.

The gene calls are TRBV20-1 and TRBJ2-6, with unresolved D. The V and J ends lost 0 bases and 4 bases respectively, with 13 bases between them. This CDR3 spans 16 amino acids. Germline V gene sequence: CDR1 DFQATT, CDR2 SNEGSKA (reference sequence). The CDR3 nucleotides read TGCAGTGCTAGAGACGGCTCGACCGCCGGGGCCAACGTCCTGACTTTC. Amino acid sequence: CSARDGSTAGANVLTF.

The chain joins TRBV14 to TRBJ1-2; D possibly corresponds to TRBD1 (5 bases). The CDR3 totals 15 residues. Trimming removed 0 bases at V and 5 bases at J, with 13 bases between. CDR1 is SGHDN and CDR2 is FVKESK in the germline V gene. The CDR3 DNA is TGTGCCAGCAGCCAAGAAGGACGGGGCCCATATGGCTACACCTTC. Translating gives CASSQEGRGPYGYTF.

As concerns this clonotype: A read error may produce the germline difference seen at one junction end. The V gene is TRBV15, the J gene TRBJ2-6; 8 nucleotides agree with TRBD1. The CDR3 has 13 residues. Germline CDR1 and CDR2: LNHNV and YYDKDF (reference sequence). CDR3: CATSPDRANVLTF. CDR3 DNA: TGTGCCACCAGTCCGGACAGGGCGAACGTCCTGACTTTC.

There are many counts of this clonotype. The rearrangement uses TRBV7-3 and TRBJ2-6; D gene uncertain. The CDR3 sequence is 15 residues long. The germline V gene has CDR1 SGHTA and CDR2 FQGTGA. V lost 6 bases to trimming and J lost 0 bases, with 9 bases between them. The CDR3, as DNA: TGTGCCAGCAGACTACCAAGCTCTGGGGCCAACGTCCTGACTTTC. Translation: CASRLPSSGANVLTF.

Worth noting for this clonotype: The germline gene is not matched at one end of the junction; a read error may be the cause. The chain recombines TRBV24-1 with TRBJ2-2; 7 bases line up with TRBD1. CDR3 length: 17 residues. Germline V gene data show CDR1 as KGHDR and CDR2 as SFDVKD. This CDR3 is CATSDLQTGILGGELSF. CDR3 sequence (DNA): TGTGCCACCAGTGATTTGCAGACAGGGATCCTTGGTGGGGAGCTGTCTTTT.

The chain joins TRBV7-3 to TRBJ1-3; D unresolved. V was shortened by 5 bases and J by 4 bases, with 12 bases between the two germline ends. The CDR3 is 14 amino acids. Germline V lookup: CDR1 SGHTA, CDR2 FQGTGA. The CDR3 DNA is TGTGCCAGCAGCCCTGACACCGGGGGAAACACCATATATTTT. This codes for CASSPDTGGNTIYF.

The sample holds a few counts of this clonotype. The chain couples TRBV20-1 to TRBJ2-5; a possible D gene is TRBD2 (7 bases). From germline, CDR1 is DFQATT and CDR2 SNEGSKA (reference sequence). The V end lost 5 bases, the J end lost 5 bases, and 12 bases lay between the germline ends. This CDR3 spans 12 amino acids. CDR3 sequence reads: CSAYKGGETQYF. CDR3 nucleotide sequence: TGCAGTGCTTACAAGGGGGGGGAGACCCAGTACTTC.

The chain couples TRBV2 to TRBJ2-6; tentatively, D is TRBD2 (6 bases). This CDR3 contains 17 residues. Germline CDR1 reads SNHLY; CDR2 reads FYNNEI. CDR3 coding DNA: TGTGCTAGCGGACCCTTTGTGGTGCGCTCTGGGGCCAACGTCCTGACTTTC. Translating gives CASGPFVVRSGANVLTF.

The V gene is TRBV29-1, the J gene TRBJ1-4, with D possibly matching TRBD1 (5 bases). The ends were cut back, 1 base at V and 5 bases at J, with 23 bases in the middle. The CDR3 covers 18 residues. The germline CDR1 and CDR2 sequences are SQVTM and ANQGSEA. The CDR3 coding sequence is TGCAGCGTTGAAGTAGCCGGGACTAGCGGGAGCTTGAATGAAAAACTGTTTTTT. Amino acids: CSVEVAGTSGSLNEKLFF. Full variable domain (missing parts from reference TRBV29-1 and TRBJ1-4): SAVISQKPSRDICQRGTSLTIQCQVDSQVTMMFWYRQQPGQSLTLIATANQGSEATYESGFVIDKFPISRPNLTFSTLTVSNMSPEDSSIYLCSVEVAGTSGSLNEKLFFGSGTQLSVL.

This clonotype was detected a few times. Here the CDR3 omits its conserved ending phenylalanine or tryptophan, so a read error is the likely source. The chain joins TRBV29-1 to TRBJ1-1, with D maybe TRBD1 (5 bases). The CDR3 has 11 residues. Trimming left V 7 bases short and J 5 bases short, with 11 bases between. In germline, CDR1 is SQVTM, CDR2 ANQGSEA. CDR3 sequence: CSARGGTEAFL. The CDR3 DNA is TGCAGCGCCCGGGGGGGTACTGAAGCTTTCCTT.

The chain links TRBV20-1 to TRBJ1-4, with no clear D. Germline CDR1 reads DFQATT; CDR2 reads SNEGSKA (reference sequence). The CDR3 consists of 13 residues. Trimming took off 0 bases at V and 3 bases at J, with 5 bases between the two ends. As DNA, the CDR3 is TGCAGTGCTAGAGACGGGCCTAATGAAAAACTGTTTTTT. Its translation: CSARDGPNEKLFF.

The chain recombines TRBV20-1 with TRBJ1-4, with a possible D match to TRBD1 (5 bases). The CDR3 consists of 18 residues. Germline V gives CDR1 DFQATT, CDR2 SNEGSKA (reference sequence). V dropped 6 bases and J dropped 8 bases, with 31 bases sitting between them. CDR3 in DNA: TGCAGTGCCCGCGCCATCCGGGACGGCGGGGCTATTAGCGAAAAACTGTTTTTT. Translation gives CSARAIRDGGAISEKLFF.

The chain is built from TRBV19 and TRBJ2-2; 10 nucleotides match TRBD1. The J segment lost 11 bases and the V segment lost 4 bases, leaving 10 bases of the junction unmatched. The V gene's germline CDR1 is LNHDA and CDR2 SQIVND (reference sequence). CDR3 length: 15 residues. Here the CDR3 DNA reads TGTGCCAGTAGTAGAGGGACAGGGGTGAGTGGCGAGCTGTTTTTT. Protein product: CASSRGTGVSGELFF. The whole variable domain, filled in from reference TRBV19 and TRBJ2-2, reads DGGITQSPKYLFRKEGQNVTLSCEQNLNHDAMYWYRQDPGQGLRLIYYSQIVNDFQKGDIAEGYSVSREKKESFPLTVTSAQKNPTAFYLCASSRGTGVSGELFFGEGSRLTVL.

The gene calls are TRBV7-2 and TRBJ2-5; unclear D gene. Germline CDR1 SGHTA, CDR2 FQGNSA. V was clipped by 8 bases and J by 0 bases, with 10 bases between them. The CDR3 length is 13 residues. In nucleotides, the CDR3 is TGTGCCAGCGCAACAGAGTACCAAGAGACCCAGTACTTC. Protein: CASATEYQETQYF. The variable domain in full, with the rest retrieved from reference TRBV7-2 and TRBJ2-5, is GAGVSQSPSNKVTEKGKDVELRCDPISGHTALYWYRQSLGQGLEFLIYFQGNSAPDKSGLPSDRFSAERTGGSVSTLTIQRTQQEDSAVYLCASATEYQETQYFGPGTRLLVL.